The rows below give T cell receptor beta chains drawn from one sample of a study of blood T cell repertoires in COVID-19. Only in-frame clones appear in the TCRdb table, and some are missing; sequencing was by immunoSEQ multiplex PCR. The sample has tens of thousands of clones; roughly 70% are singletons. Source material: peripheral blood. The source is a man older than 75 with acute or convalescent COVID-19. CDR3s include the opening cysteine and the closing phenylalanine or tryptophan. The D gene is left open where the match is weak. Clone size is stated in some rows and not others, as once, few, many or a class when expanded.

clone size	V gene	D gene	J gene	CDR3 DNA	CDR3 protein
NA	TRBV3-1/TRBV3-2	NA	TRBJ1-3	TGTGCCAGCAGCCAAGAACAGGCCTGGTACTCTGGAAACACCATATATTTT	CASSQEQAWYSGNTIYF
NA	TRBV3-1/TRBV3-2	NA	TRBJ2-5	TGTGCCAGCAGCCAAGACCTGGGGGTTGGAGGGGAGACCCAGTACTTC	CASSQDLGVGGETQYF
NA	TRBV6-5	NA	TRBJ1-1	TGTGCCAGCAGTTATGGGGGGGCGTCGAACACTGAAGCTTTCTTT	CASSYGGASNTEAFF
NA	TRBV5-1	NA	TRBJ2-1	TGCGCCAGCAGCTTGGGCTCTACCCTTTCCTACAATGAGCAGTTCTTC	CASSLGSTLSYNEQFF
NA	TRBV7-9	NA	TRBJ2-7	TGTGCCAGCAGCTTAACGGGCCAACAGGGGCAGTACTTC	CASSLTGQQGQYF
NA	TRBV4-1	NA	TRBJ1-4	TGCGCCAGCAGCCGCAGACCGGGTGGTGAAAAACTGTTTTTT	CASSRRPGGEKLFF
few	TRBV7-9	NA	TRBJ1-4	TGTGCCAGCAGCTCGGGGGTAGTGGGCAATGAAAAACTGTTTTTT	CASSSGVVGNEKLFF
once	TRBV6-6	NA	TRBJ1-2	TGTGCCAGCAGCCCCACCGGGGACTATGGCTACACCTTC	CASSPTGDYGYTF
NA	TRBV21-1	NA	TRBJ2-3	TGTGCCAGCAGCAAAGCGCTTTCAAGGCGGGAGGGCGGCACAGATACGCAGTATTTT	CASSKALSRREGGTDTQYF
NA	TRBV3-1/TRBV3-2	NA	TRBJ2-1	TGTGCCAGCAGCCTGACTGGGAGACGTATCAATGAGCAGTTCTTC	CASSLTGRRINEQFF
NA	TRBV5-5	TRBD2	TRBJ2-1	TGTGCCAGCAGCCATCGGGCGACTAGCCGGTACAATGAGCAGTTCTTC	CASSHRATSRYNEQFF
NA	TRBV4-1	NA	TRBJ2-7	TGCGCCAGCAGCCCCCGCGTTCCATCCTACGAGCAGTACTTC	CASSPRVPSYEQYF
NA	TRBV7-2	TRBD2	TRBJ2-3	TGTGCCAGCAGCTTTTGGGCAGGACTAGCGGGAGTTACAGATACGCAGTATTTT	CASSFWAGLAGVTDTQYF
NA	TRBV5-1	TRBD2	TRBJ2-1	TGCGCCAGCAGCCCCCTAGCGGGGATATACAATGAGCAGTTCTTC	CASSPLAGIYNEQFF
NA	TRBV5-5	NA	TRBJ2-4	TGTGCCAGCAGCTTGGTCCTTCTGGGCTCTGCCAAAAACATTCAGTACTTC	CASSLVLLGSAKNIQYF
NA	TRBV6-4	TRBD1	TRBJ2-7	TGTGCCAGCAGTGAATTTCCGGGACAGGACGTCTACGAGCAGTACTTC	CASSEFPGQDVYEQYF
NA	TRBV5-6	NA	TRBJ2-2	TGTGCCAGCAGCCCAGCAGGGTGGACCGGGGAGCTGTTTTTT	CASSPAGWTGELFF
many	TRBV28	TRBD1	TRBJ1-4	TGTGCCAGCAGTTTCCAGGACAGGGTTGGAAAACTGTTTTTT	CASSFQDRVGKLFF
NA	TRBV13	NA	TRBJ1-1	TGTGCCAGCAGCTTAGGCCTAAGATACAGTGCGAACACTGAAGCTTTCTTT	CASSLGLRYSANTEAFF
few	TRBV15	NA	TRBJ1-3	TGTGCCACCAGCAGAGATCCCCCAGGCTTTGGAAACACCATATATTTT	CATSRDPPGFGNTIYF
few	TRBV3-1/TRBV3-2	NA	TRBJ2-6	TGTGCCAGCAGTCTACCGCGCTCTGGGGCCAACGTCCTGACTTTC	CASSLPRSGANVLTF
NA	TRBV7-2	NA	TRBJ2-7	TGTGCCAGCAGCTTTACTAGTTATTCCTACGAGCAGTACTTC	CASSFTSYSYEQYF
NA	TRBV19	TRBD2	TRBJ2-1	TGTGCCAGTAGTATCCGGACTAGCGGGAAGAGAGAGCAGTTCTTC	CASSIRTSGKREQFF
few	TRBV24-1	NA	TRBJ2-7	TGTGCCACCCTCGAAACAGGCTTACTCTACGAGCAGTACTTC	CATLETGLLYEQYF
once	TRBV7-2	NA	TRBJ2-4	TGTGCCAGCAGCTACGACAGGCCTTTAGCCAAAAACATTCAGTACTTC	CASSYDRPLAKNIQYF
few	TRBV18	TRBD2	TRBJ2-7	TGTGCCAGCTCACGACAGGAAATTCTAGCGGGCGAGCAGTACTTC	CASSRQEILAGEQYF
NA	TRBV27	TRBD2	TRBJ2-1	TGTGCCAGCAGTTTCGGGACTAGCGGTCTCTACAATGAGCAGTTCTTC	CASSFGTSGLYNEQFF
NA	TRBV7-8	NA	TRBJ2-7	TGTGCCAGCAGCTTAGGGGGCAGGGGTCGCGAGCAGTACTTC	CASSLGGRGREQYF
NA	TRBV28	NA	TRBJ1-4	TGTGCCAGCAGTCAATCGGGAACCAAAGGTGAAAAACTGTTTTTT	CASSQSGTKGEKLFF
NA	TRBV7-2	NA	TRBJ2-7	TGTGCCAGCAGCTTAGGGGGGGTCTACGAGCAGTACTTC	CASSLGGVYEQYF
NA	TRBV19	TRBD1	TRBJ2-5	TGTGCCAGTAGTCCCTGGGACAGTCTCCAAGAGACCCAGTACTTC	CASSPWDSLQETQYF
NA	TRBV6-1	NA	TRBJ2-3	TGTGCCAGCAGTGAACCGGGCGGGGCCGATACGCAGTATTTT	CASSEPGGADTQYF
NA	TRBV6-5	TRBD1	TRBJ1-1	TGTGCCAGCACCGAAGGGGGCGCCAACACTGAAGCTTTCTTT	CASTEGGANTEAFF
many	TRBV6-5	TRBD1	TRBJ1-4	TGTGCCAGCAGCAGGGGACAGGGATCTGAAAAACTGTTTTTT	CASSRGQGSEKLFF
NA	TRBV11-2	TRBD1	TRBJ2-3	TGTGCCAGCAGCTTAATTATGGGACAGTACGCAGATACGCAGTATTTT	CASSLIMGQYADTQYF
NA	TRBV7-3	NA	TRBJ2-1	TGTGCCAGCAGCTTAACCTCTCTAGCCTCCAGCTCCTACAATGAGCAGTTCTTC	CASSLTSLASSSYNEQFF
NA	TRBV7-2	NA	TRBJ2-1	TGTGCCAGCAGCTTATCCGGGAGCTCCTACAATGAGCAGTTCTTC	CASSLSGSSYNEQFF
few	TRBV11-2	TRBD2	TRBJ2-5	TGTGCCAGCAGCTTAGATCGGGTGGGGGGGTCAGAGACCCAGTACTTC	CASSLDRVGGSETQYF
NA	TRBV15	TRBD2	TRBJ2-7	TGTGCCACCAGCAGAGCCCGGACTAGTCTCTACGAGCAGTACTTC	CATSRARTSLYEQYF
NA	TRBV11-3	TRBD2	TRBJ2-1	TGTGCCAGCAGCTTAGGGGGACTAGTCAATGAGCAGTTCTTC	CASSLGGLVNEQFF
few	TRBV18	TRBD2	TRBJ2-7	TGTGCCAGCACTAGCGTGCCGTCTCTCGAGCAGTACTTC	CASTSVPSLEQYF
once	TRBV18	TRBD2	TRBJ2-7	TGTGCCAGCTCTCCGGCGGCGGGAGGGGGCTACGAGCAGTACTTC	CASSPAAGGGYEQYF
NA	TRBV7-9	TRBD2	TRBJ2-2	TGTGCCAGCAGCATCTGGCGGGAGGGGAACGGGGAGCTGTTTTTT	CASSIWREGNGELFF
NA	TRBV7-3	NA	TRBJ2-5	TGTGCCAGCGACCGAGCGCCTCGGAGTAAGGAGACCCAGTACTTC	CASDRAPRSKETQYF
NA	TRBV20-1	NA	TRBJ2-3	TGCAGTGCTAGTAGGGACACCTACACAGATACGCAGTATTTT	CSASRDTYTDTQYF
NA	TRBV5-6	TRBD1	TRBJ1-5	TGTGCCAGCAGCTTTAGAACAGGGGCTCAGCCCCAGCATTTT	CASSFRTGAQPQHF
NA	TRBV4-1	TRBD2	TRBJ2-3	TGCGCCAGCAGCCAAGCCGGACTAGCGGGAGGAGATACGCAGTATTTT	CASSQAGLAGGDTQYF
NA	TRBV5-1	NA	TRBJ2-1	TGCGCCAGCAGCTCGGAGACAGCCTCCTACAATGAGCAGTTCTTC	CASSSETASYNEQFF
NA	TRBV7-2	NA	TRBJ2-1	TGTGCCAGCAGCTTAGATTTATTCTCCTACAATGAGCAGTTCTTC	CASSLDLFSYNEQFF
NA	TRBV19	TRBD2	TRBJ2-1	TGTGCCAGTAGTCGGACTAGAAAAGGTGAGCAGTTCTTC	CASSRTRKGEQFF
NA	TRBV6-6	TRBD1	TRBJ2-7	TGTGCCAGCACCGCGGACAGGGCATACGAGCAGTACTTC	CASTADRAYEQYF
NA	TRBV6-1	TRBD2	TRBJ2-5	TGTGCCAGCAGTGAAGCCCCGGGGACTAGCGGGAGACGTGGTCAAGAGACCCAGTACTTC	CASSEAPGTSGRRGQETQYF
NA	TRBV29-1	NA	TRBJ1-5	TGCAGCGTTCAGATAGGAGGACAGCCCCAGCATTTT	CSVQIGGQPQHF
NA	TRBV7-9	TRBD2	TRBJ2-3	TGTGCCAGCACTACCATAGCGGGAACTAGCACAGATACGCAGTATTTT	CASTTIAGTSTDTQYF
NA	TRBV7-2	NA	TRBJ2-3	TGTGCCAGCAGCCAAAGGTTCGACTTACGGGCAGATACGCAGTATTTT	CASSQRFDLRADTQYF
NA	TRBV28	TRBD1	TRBJ1-2	TGTGCCAGTGGAACAGGGGATCACTATGGCTACACCTTC	CASGTGDHYGYTF
NA	TRBV30	NA	TRBJ2-7	TGTGCCTGGAAAGCAGGGTACGAGCAGTACTTC	CAWKAGYEQYF
NA	TRBV5-8	NA	TRBJ2-7	TGTGCCAGCAGCCACAGGGTAGGAGAGCAGTACTTC	CASSHRVGEQYF
NA	TRBV6-5	TRBD2	TRBJ2-7	TGTGCCAGCAGCCCGGGACTAGCGAGGTCCTACGAGCAGTACTTC	CASSPGLARSYEQYF
NA	TRBV19	TRBD2	TRBJ2-1	TGTGCCAGTGGTCGAGCGGGAGGCCGTAATGAGCAGTTCTTC	CASGRAGGRNEQFF